The clone carrying this T cell receptor (beta chain) was seen repeatedly, ten times or more. CDR3 regions were amplified by Arm-PCR using iRepertoire HTBI primers to build TCR beta libraries. TCRdb reprocessed the multiplex PCR reads with MiXCR, giving one entry per CDR3 protein. The sample has roughly 500,000 distinct CDR3 sequences; about 13% are singletons. This entry belongs to a study of regulatory T cells in long-lasting Graves disease. The CDR3 spans 16 residues. Losses at the gene ends were 5 bases for V and 7 bases for J; bases not matched to a gene: 9. CDR1 and CDR2 (germline): MNHEY, SVGEGT. Time point: newly diagnosed GD, antithyroid drugs for less than 3 months. The TCR library used RNA extracted from PBMCs. The same sample was also used in a study of T cells in Graves' hyperthyroidism and ophthalmopathy.

The specimen was peripheral blood mononuclear cells (PBMCs), collected at new diagnosis, from a patient treated with antithyroid drugs. The rearrangement uses TRBV6-2 or TRBV6-3 and TRBJ1-5; TRBD1 matches at 12 bases. This clonotype was obtained from a man in his thirties or forties with Graves disease. The CDR3 DNA sequence: TGTGCCAGCAGTAACCGGGACAGGGGGCGGAGGCAGCCCCAGCATTTT. This codes for CASSNRDRGRRQPQHF.